Described below is a single T cell receptor beta chain sequence and its context. Antigen specificity is unknown. This sample is part of a study of T-cell reconstitution after alpha-beta-depleted transplantation in children. Deletions cut 0 bases from V and 4 bases from J, with 10 bases between. This CDR3 has 14 residues. Looked up from germline, CDR1 is SGDLS and CDR2 is YYNGEE. General study points: It was newly produced T cells that mostly accounted for T-cell counts and diversity one year after transplant. As was reported, about two months after transplant, alpha-beta T cells came from several hundred expanded graft clones. Diversity of TCRbeta at day 60 was high in some patients, arising from surviving recipient T cells and thymic progenitors.

Unique molecular identifiers were incorporated during preparation of the TCRbeta library. TCRdb ran MiXCR on the PCR reads and lists one entry per CDR3 protein. This sample yields about a million distinct CDR3 sequences, of which about 29% are seen a single time; roughly 31% belongs to the top ten. This sequence was found in a boy under three years old who had a stem cell transplant for SCID, so the T cells may come from the graft donor. The J gene is TRBJ1-1, the V gene TRBV9; D is unclear. Here the sequenced sample was PBMCs, mostly from graft donor cells, taken 360 days after TCRalphabeta/CD19-depleted stem cell transplant. The CDR3 DNA is TGTGCCAGCAGCGTAGGCGTCTTCTCCACTGAAGCTTTCTTT. This gives the protein CASSVGVFSTEAFF.